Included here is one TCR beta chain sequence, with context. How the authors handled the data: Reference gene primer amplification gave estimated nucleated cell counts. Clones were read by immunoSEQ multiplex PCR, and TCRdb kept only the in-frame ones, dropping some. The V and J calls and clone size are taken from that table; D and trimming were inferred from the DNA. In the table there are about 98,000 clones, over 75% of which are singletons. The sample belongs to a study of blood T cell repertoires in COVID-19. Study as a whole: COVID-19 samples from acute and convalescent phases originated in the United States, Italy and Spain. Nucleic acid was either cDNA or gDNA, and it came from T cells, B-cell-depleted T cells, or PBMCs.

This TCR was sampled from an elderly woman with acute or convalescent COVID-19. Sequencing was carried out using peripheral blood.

CDR3 region: CAWREQGANTEAFF. The CDR3 bases are TGTGCCTGGAGGGAACAGGGGGCGAACACTGAAGCTTTCTTT. The chain uses TRBV30 and TRBJ1-1; 9 bases match TRBD1. Per germline, CDR1 GTSNPN and CDR2 SVGIG (reference sequence). This CDR3 has 14 amino acids. The V segment lost 3 bases and the J segment 1 base; nucleotides outside the gene matches: 3.